The rows below give T cell receptor beta chains drawn from one sample of a study of monozygotic twins with inflammatory bowel disease. Reprocessing the 5' RACE reads, TCRdb reports a single entry for every CDR3 protein and omits DNA. The sample holds nearly 45,000 distinct CDR3 sequences. The specimen was blood. The source of these receptors is a human donor with ulcerative colitis or Crohn's disease, or a healthy co-twin of an affected twin (not recorded which). Both conserved end residues are part of each CDR3.

v_call	j_call	cdr3_aa
TRBV7-8	TRBJ2-6	CASSRQAGYSGANVLTF
TRBV12-3/TRBV12-4	TRBJ2-2	CASSFTGVTGELFF
TRBV19	TRBJ2-1	CASSTGGRGTSGSNEQFF
TRBV5-5	TRBJ2-7	CASSSSEGEQYF
TRBV3-1	TRBJ1-1	CASSQVGNTEAFF
TRBV5-4	TRBJ2-1	CASSLRRGSYNEQFF
TRBV30	TRBJ1-3	CAWSRLGASGNTIYF
TRBV29-1	TRBJ2-7	CSVPSSGSSYEQYF
TRBV7-2	TRBJ2-7	CASSPDGTAFYEQYF
TRBV5-1	TRBJ2-7	CASQFTTGTPIYEQYF
TRBV7-9	TRBJ1-1	CASSLQRGSVEAFF
TRBV2	TRBJ2-7	CASSEKRSGSYEQYF
TRBV7-2	TRBJ2-5	CASSLAGTHQETQYF
TRBV5-6	TRBJ2-1	CASRWRANEQFF
TRBV12-3/TRBV12-4	TRBJ2-2	CASSWAVSSTGELFF
TRBV12-3/TRBV12-4	TRBJ1-5	CASSPRGGLSNQPQHF
TRBV5-1	TRBJ2-3	CASSLARSSDTQYF
TRBV9	TRBJ2-5	CASSVVGGGQETQYF
TRBV5-6	TRBJ2-2	CASSLEGISGTGELFF
TRBV30	TRBJ2-7	CAWSFRTGTRPYEQYF
TRBV5-4	TRBJ1-1	CASSFAGVLMNTEAFF
TRBV6-5	TRBJ2-2	CATHLGVGELFF
TRBV24-1	TRBJ2-2	CATSDLGLATGSGELFF
TRBV10-3	TRBJ2-7	CAISDPGRQGDYEQYF
TRBV7-9	TRBJ2-7	CASSPGYEQYF